This is a list of T cell receptor beta chains from one sample in a study of blood T cell repertoires in COVID-19. Repertoires were generated with immunoSEQ multiplex PCR, while TCRdb's copy carries only in-frame clones and drops some. The data show about 370,000 clones, approximately 90% seen once. The sequenced sample consisted of PBMCs or T cells enriched from blood (not recorded which). These receptor sequences come from a man between 18 and 29 years old who had recovered from COVID-19. The CDR3 runs from the conserved cysteine through the conserved F or W. A D gene is named only where the DNA matches it firmly. The size field is filled for only some rows; it gives once, few, many or a size class.

cdr3_aa	cdr3_nt	clone_size	d_call	v_call	j_call
CASSLAAGGYEQYF	TGTGCCAGCAGCTTGGCTGCAGGGGGGTACGAGCAGTACTTC	.	.	TRBV5-5	TRBJ2-7
CASSTSGTSTEAFF	TGTGCCAGCAGCACCTCCGGGACAAGCACTGAAGCTTTCTTT	.	.	TRBV21-1	TRBJ1-1
CSAWNRLGRNTEAFF	TGCAGCGCCTGGAACAGGTTGGGGCGGAACACTGAAGCTTTCTTT	.	.	TRBV29-1	TRBJ1-1
CASSATGFVYGYTF	TGTGCCAGCAGCGCGACAGGGTTCGTCTATGGCTACACCTTC	.	TRBD1	TRBV6-5	TRBJ1-2
CASSSTAGELFF	TGTGCCAGCAGTTCTACCGCCGGGGAGCTGTTTTTT	.	.	TRBV27	TRBJ2-2
CASSWTGGSNQPQHF	TGTGCCAGCAGCTGGACAGGGGGTAGCAATCAGCCCCAGCATTTT	few	TRBD1	TRBV5-8	TRBJ1-5
CASSLQGMDYTF	TGTGCCAGCAGTTTACAGGGTATGGACTACACCTTC	.	.	TRBV6-5	TRBJ1-2
CASSELRGNYGYTF	TGTGCCAGCAGTGAGTTAAGAGGGAACTATGGCTACACCTTC	.	.	TRBV6-4	TRBJ1-2
CASRRQGVNSPLHF	TGTGCCAGCAGACGACAGGGGGTTAATTCACCCCTCCACTTT	once	TRBD1	TRBV28	TRBJ1-6
CASSFPGQGSSGTDEQFF	TGTGCCAGCAGCTTTCCGGGACAGGGTTCTAGCGGGACGGATGAGCAGTTCTTC	.	.	TRBV7-9	TRBJ2-1
CASSQDRGTQYF	TGTGCCAGCAGCCAAGATAGGGGTACGCAGTATTTT	.	.	TRBV14	TRBJ2-3
CASSEQGLYQETQYF	TGTGCCAGCAGTGAACAGGGACTGTACCAAGAGACCCAGTACTTC	.	.	TRBV25-1	TRBJ2-5
CASSYYRRGETQYF	TGTGCCAGCAGTTACTATCGGAGGGGAGAGACCCAGTACTTC	.	.	TRBV6-2/TRBV6-3	TRBJ2-5
CASRLTGTGELFF	TGTGCCAGCAGGTTGACGGGTACCGGGGAGCTGTTTTTT	.	.	TRBV6-5	TRBJ2-2
CASSSATGSQETQYF	TGCGCCAGCAGCTCGGCGACCGGGAGCCAAGAGACCCAGTACTTC	.	.	TRBV5-1	TRBJ2-5
CASSQDLLRGGNTIYF	TGCGCCAGCAGCCAAGACCTGCTAAGGGGGGGAAACACCATATATTTT	.	.	TRBV4-3	TRBJ1-3
CATSEGGTGELFF	TGTGCCACCAGCGAAGGGGGAACCGGGGAGCTGTTTTTT	once	.	TRBV15	TRBJ2-2
CASSFFGELFF	TGTGCCAGCAGTTTCTTCGGGGAGCTGTTTTTT	.	.	TRBV28	TRBJ2-2
CSGVLAGTLNEQFF	TGCAGCGGTGTACTAGCGGGAACGCTCAATGAGCAGTTCTTC	.	TRBD2	TRBV29-1	TRBJ2-1
CASSEAGQETQYF	TGTGCCAGCAGTGAAGCCGGCCAAGAGACCCAGTACTTC	.	.	TRBV6-1	TRBJ2-5
CSASPTPGLAGGAYNEQFF	TGCAGTGCTAGTCCTACCCCGGGACTAGCGGGGGGGGCGTACAATGAGCAGTTCTTC	.	TRBD2	TRBV20-1	TRBJ2-1
CASSDRGPNTEAFF	TGTGCCAGCAGTGACAGGGGGCCTAACACTGAAGCTTTCTTT	.	TRBD1	TRBV2	TRBJ1-1
CASSYSGRGDSPLHF	TGTGCCAGCAGTTACTCGGGCAGGGGGGATTCACCCCTCCACTTT	.	TRBD1	TRBV6-5	TRBJ1-6
CAWSGRLGAYEQYF	TGTGCCTGGAGTGGGAGGCTGGGAGCCTACGAGCAGTACTTC	.	.	TRBV30	TRBJ2-7
CASSIGLAGVQETQYF	TGTGCCAGTAGTATTGGCCTAGCGGGGGTCCAAGAGACCCAGTACTTC	once	TRBD2	TRBV19	TRBJ2-5
CASSLGGGLNTNEQFF	TGTGCCAGCAGCTTGGGGGGAGGGCTAAACACCAATGAGCAGTTCTTC	.	TRBD2	TRBV5-4	TRBJ2-1
CASSLALAGAYNEQFF	TGTGCCAGCAGCTTAGCGCTGGCGGGTGCCTACAATGAGCAGTTCTTC	.	.	TRBV7-9	TRBJ2-1
CASSLWDYAYNEQFF	TGTGCCAGCAGCCTTTGGGACTACGCTTACAATGAGCAGTTCTTC	.	TRBD2	TRBV7-9	TRBJ2-1
CASSYSKGAGTEAFF	TGTGCCAGCAGTTACTCGAAGGGGGCTGGGACTGAAGCTTTCTTT	.	TRBD1	TRBV6-5	TRBJ1-1
CSAATSGGYGTDTQYF	TGCAGCGCCGCGACTAGCGGAGGTTATGGCACAGATACGCAGTATTTT	.	TRBD2	TRBV29-1	TRBJ2-3
CASSLGTGAYEQYF	TGTGCCAGCAGTTTAGGGACAGGGGCCTACGAGCAGTACTTC	.	TRBD1	TRBV28	TRBJ2-7
CATTRPGTENTGELFF	TGTGCCACCACGCGTCCCGGGACAGAGAACACCGGGGAGCTGTTTTTT	.	TRBD1	TRBV15	TRBJ2-2
CASSPLGGLNSPLHF	TGTGCCAGCTCACCATTGGGGGGACTTAATTCACCCCTCCACTTT	.	.	TRBV18	TRBJ1-6
CASSGDRGSYEQYF	TGTGCCAGCTCAGGAGACAGGGGGTCGTACGAGCAGTACTTC	.	TRBD1	TRBV18	TRBJ2-7
CASSTSGGEQFF	TGTGCCAGCTCGACTAGTGGGGGTGAGCAGTTCTTC	.	.	TRBV3-1/TRBV3-2	TRBJ2-1
CASSDRGRKNTEAFF	TGTGCCAGCAGTGATAGGGGGCGGAAGAACACTGAAGCTTTCTTT	.	TRBD1	TRBV6-1	TRBJ1-1
CASSSSDRASSYNSPLHF	TGTGCCAGCAGCTCCTCGGACAGGGCGAGCTCCTATAATTCACCCCTCCACTTT	.	TRBD1	TRBV7-2	TRBJ1-6
CASGQGTNTEAFF	TGTGCCAGCGGACAGGGGACGAACACTGAAGCTTTCTTT	.	TRBD1	TRBV5-4	TRBJ1-1
CASSPAGLPNEQFF	TGTGCCAGCAGCCCGGCAGGCCTTCCCAATGAGCAGTTCTTC	.	.	TRBV9	TRBJ2-1
CASTRTGGNGQPQHF	TGTGCCAGCACCAGGACAGGGGGAAATGGTCAGCCCCAGCATTTT	few	TRBD1	TRBV2	TRBJ1-5
CASSLRLAEETQYF	TGTGCCAGCAGCTTAAGGCTAGCGGAAGAGACCCAGTACTTC	.	TRBD2	TRBV11-2	TRBJ2-5
CASSFRFPPIDYGYTF	TGTGCCAGCAGCTTCCGGTTTCCGCCTATTGACTATGGCTACACCTTC	.	.	TRBV5-5	TRBJ1-2
CASSEGQGLEKLFF	TGTGCCAGCAGCGAGGGACAGGGACTCGAAAAACTGTTTTTT	.	TRBD1	TRBV7-9	TRBJ1-4
CASSLTRGLGTDTQYF	TGTGCCAGCAGCTTAACTCGCGGCCTTGGCACAGATACGCAGTATTTT	.	.	TRBV7-3	TRBJ2-3
CASSFGSGGYTF	TGTGCCAGCAGTTTCGGTTCGGGTGGCTACACCTTC	.	.	TRBV27	TRBJ1-2
CATPAGDGYTF	TGTGCCACCCCGGCCGGGGATGGCTACACCTTC	once	.	TRBV2	TRBJ1-2
CASGPAGGVYEQYF	TGTGCTAGTGGACCAGCGGGGGGGGTCTACGAGCAGTACTTC	.	TRBD2	TRBV12-5	TRBJ2-7
CASSQGLAGNNEQFF	TGTGCCAGCAGTCAGGGGCTAGCGGGTAACAATGAGCAGTTCTTC	.	TRBD2	TRBV7-7	TRBJ2-1